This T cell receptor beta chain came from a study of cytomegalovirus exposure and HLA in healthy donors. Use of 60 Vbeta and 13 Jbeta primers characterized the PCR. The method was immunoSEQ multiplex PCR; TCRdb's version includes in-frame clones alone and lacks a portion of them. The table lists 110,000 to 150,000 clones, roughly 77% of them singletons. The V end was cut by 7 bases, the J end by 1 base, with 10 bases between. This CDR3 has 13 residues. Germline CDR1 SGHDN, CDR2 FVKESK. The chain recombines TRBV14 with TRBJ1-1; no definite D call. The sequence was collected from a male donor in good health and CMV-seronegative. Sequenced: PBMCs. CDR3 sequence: CASKIYRNTEAFF. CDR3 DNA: TGTGCCAGCAAAATTTATCGGAACACTGAAGCTTTCTTT.